This TCR beta chain was observed in a study of blood T cell repertoires in COVID-19. Individuals aged roughly 18 to 90 years were recruited from 20 to 25 US areas. The CDR3 contains 12 residues. The V and J ends lost 7 bases and 7 bases, in that order; junction bases with no gene match: 7. Looked up from germline, CDR1 is SQVTM and CDR2 is ANQGSEA. Clones were read by immunoSEQ multiplex PCR, and TCRdb kept only the in-frame ones, dropping some. The table shows fewer than 500,000 clones, with nearly 90% occurring only once. This sequence originates from a woman under 30 with acute COVID-19. The gene calls are TRBV29-1 and TRBJ1-2; 9 positions match TRBD1. The sequencing sample was made of PBMCs or T cells enriched from blood (not recorded which). In DNA form, the CDR3 reads TGCAGCGGCGGGACAGGGTACCCTGGCTACACCTTC. Its protein is CSGGTGYPGYTF.